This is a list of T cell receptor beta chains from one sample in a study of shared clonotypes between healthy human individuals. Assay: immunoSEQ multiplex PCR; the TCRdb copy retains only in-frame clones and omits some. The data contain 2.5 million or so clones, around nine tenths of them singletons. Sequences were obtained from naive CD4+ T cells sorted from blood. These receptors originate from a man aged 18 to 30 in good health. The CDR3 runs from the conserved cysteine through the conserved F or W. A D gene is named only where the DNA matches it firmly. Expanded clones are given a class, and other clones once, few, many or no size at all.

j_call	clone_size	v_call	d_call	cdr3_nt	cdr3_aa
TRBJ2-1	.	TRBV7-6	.	TGTGCCAGCAGCTTAGTTAGCGGCACCTCCTACAATGAGCAGTTCTTC	CASSLVSGTSYNEQFF
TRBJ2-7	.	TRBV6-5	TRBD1	TGTGCCAGCAGTTACAGGGACAGGGGCTCCTACGAGCAGTACTTC	CASSYRDRGSYEQYF
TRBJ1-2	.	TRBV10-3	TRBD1	TGTGCCATCAGTGACAGCCGACAGGGATCTGGCTACACCTTC	CAISDSRQGSGYTF
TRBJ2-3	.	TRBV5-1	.	TGCGCCAGCATCCGGGGGGCAGGGTCAGATACGCAGTATTTT	CASIRGAGSDTQYF
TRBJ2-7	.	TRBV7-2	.	TGTGCCAGCACCGTCAGGGGGGCCTCCTACGAGCAGTACTTC	CASTVRGASYEQYF
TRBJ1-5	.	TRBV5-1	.	TGCGCCAGCTGGGCAGCGCATAGCAATCAGCCCCAGCATTTT	CASWAAHSNQPQHF
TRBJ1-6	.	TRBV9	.	TGTGCCAGCAGCGAGGGCCCCGGGCCCCTCGATTCACCCCTCCACTTT	CASSEGPGPLDSPLHF
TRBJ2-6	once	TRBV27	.	TGTGCCAGCAGTAAACGGCTTTGGTCTGGGGCCAACGTCCTGACTTTC	CASSKRLWSGANVLTF
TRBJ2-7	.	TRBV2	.	TGTGCCAGCAGCCAGGGGACGACCTACGAGCAGTACTTC	CASSQGTTYEQYF
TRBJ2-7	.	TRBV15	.	TGTGCCACCAGCAGAGAATCAGGAGCCTACGAGCAGTACTTC	CATSRESGAYEQYF
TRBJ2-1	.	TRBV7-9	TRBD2	TGTGCCAGCAGCAAATTAGGACTAGCGGGGGGGCACAATGAGCAGTTCTTC	CASSKLGLAGGHNEQFF
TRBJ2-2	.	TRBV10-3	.	TGTGCCATCAGTGAGTCTGGCGGGGAGCTGTTTTTT	CAISESGGELFF
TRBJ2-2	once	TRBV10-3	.	TGTGCCATCAGTGGGAGTACCGGGGAGCTGTTTTTT	CAISGSTGELFF
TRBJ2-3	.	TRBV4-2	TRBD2	TGTGCCAGCAGCCGCCTAGATGCGGGGGACACAGATACGCAGTATTTT	CASSRLDAGDTDTQYF
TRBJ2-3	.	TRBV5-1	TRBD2	TGCGCCAGCAGTTGGGGAGGGTTGGGCACAGATACGCAGTATTTT	CASSWGGLGTDTQYF
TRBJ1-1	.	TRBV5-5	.	TGTGCCAGCCGTAATGTCAGAATTATGAACACTGAAGCTTTCTTT	CASRNVRIMNTEAFF
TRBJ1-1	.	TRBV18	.	.	CASSPSVPNTEAFF
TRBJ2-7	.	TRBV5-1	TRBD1	TGCGCCAGCAGGGGGACAGGTCCTGTATACGAGCAGTACTTC	CASRGTGPVYEQYF
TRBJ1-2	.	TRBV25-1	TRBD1	TGTGCCAGCAGTGAATCAGGGACAGGGGGCCATAACTATGGCTACACCTTC	CASSESGTGGHNYGYTF
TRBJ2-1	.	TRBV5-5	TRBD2	TGTGCCAGCGCCACGCTAGCGGGGTGGAATGAGCAGTTCTTC	CASATLAGWNEQFF
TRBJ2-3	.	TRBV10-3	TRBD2	TGTGCCACCATGTATCCCGGGGGGACAGATACGCAGTATTTT	CATMYPGGTDTQYF
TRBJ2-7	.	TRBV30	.	TGTGCCTGGAGTGACAGGGGGGGCAAGTACTTC	CAWSDRGGKYF
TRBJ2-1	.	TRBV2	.	TGTGCCAGCAGTAGAGACCGATACAATGAGCAGTTCTTC	CASSRDRYNEQFF
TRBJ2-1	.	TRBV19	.	TGTGCCAGTAGCATCGGGGGGCTCGGGAACAATGAGCAGTTCTTC	CASSIGGLGNNEQFF
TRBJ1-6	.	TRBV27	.	TGTGCCAGCAGCCCAAACGACAGCGACGGTTCACCCCTCCACTTT	CASSPNDSDGSPLHF
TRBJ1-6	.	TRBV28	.	TGTGCCAGCAGTTTGGGGTCGAATTCACCCCTCCACTTT	CASSLGSNSPLHF
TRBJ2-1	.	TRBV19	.	TGTGCCAGTGGGGTTCAGGGTGCCTTCCGCAATGAGCAGTTCTTC	CASGVQGAFRNEQFF
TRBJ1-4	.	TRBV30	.	TGTGCCTGGGGAGCAGGGAGGGAAAAACTGTTTTTT	CAWGAGREKLFF
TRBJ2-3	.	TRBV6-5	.	TGTGCCAGCACCGACCGGATAGATACGCAGTATTTT	CASTDRIDTQYF
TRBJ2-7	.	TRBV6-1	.	TGTGCCAGCTGGTCCTCCTACGAGCAGTACTTC	CASWSSYEQYF
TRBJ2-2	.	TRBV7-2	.	TGTGCCAGCAGCTTAGCGGTTGATAACACCGGGGAGCTGTTTTTT	CASSLAVDNTGELFF
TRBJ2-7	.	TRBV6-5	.	TGTGCCAGCGGAAGAGGGCGGGACCCCTCCTACGAGCAGTACTTC	CASGRGRDPSYEQYF